Detailed here is one TCR beta chain. The antigen is undetermined. 13 Jbeta primers and 60 Vbeta primers were used for the PCR. The data were produced by immunoSEQ multiplex PCR, yet TCRdb's version contains in-frame clones alone and is incomplete. There are 80,000 or so clones in the sample; about 60% occur only once, and 5.7% lies in the top ten. The data stem from a study of cytomegalovirus exposure and HLA in healthy donors. Germline CDR1 and CDR2: MNHNS and SASEGT. Trimming removed 6 bases at V and 7 bases at J, with 13 bases between. The CDR3 runs 13 residues. Overall study results and limits: Later analysis associated a missense DCLRE1C variant with TCR beta V- and J-gene trimming. A few V segments could not be told apart, such as TRBV6-2 and TRBV6-3, and were left out.

The chain couples TRBV6-1 to TRBJ1-5; D gene ambiguous. The TCR was taken from a man aged 25 to 40 in good health and CMV-seropositive. Specimen: PBMCs. The CDR3 sequence: CASRTNVRQPQHF. CDR3 coding DNA: TGTGCCAGCAGGACTAACGTCCGGCAGCCCCAGCATTTT.